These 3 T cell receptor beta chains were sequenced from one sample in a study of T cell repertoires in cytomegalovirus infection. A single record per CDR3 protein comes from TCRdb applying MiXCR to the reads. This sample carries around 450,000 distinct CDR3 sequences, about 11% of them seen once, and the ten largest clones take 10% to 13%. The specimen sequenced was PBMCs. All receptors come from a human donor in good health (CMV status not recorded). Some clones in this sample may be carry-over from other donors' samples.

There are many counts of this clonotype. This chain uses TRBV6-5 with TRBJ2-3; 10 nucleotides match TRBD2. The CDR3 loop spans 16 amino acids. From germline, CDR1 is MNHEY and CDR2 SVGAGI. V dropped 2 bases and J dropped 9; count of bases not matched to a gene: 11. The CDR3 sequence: CASSYGLAGVRGTQYF. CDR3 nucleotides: TGTGCCAGCAGTTACGGGCTAGCGGGGGTCAGGGGAACGCAGTATTTT.

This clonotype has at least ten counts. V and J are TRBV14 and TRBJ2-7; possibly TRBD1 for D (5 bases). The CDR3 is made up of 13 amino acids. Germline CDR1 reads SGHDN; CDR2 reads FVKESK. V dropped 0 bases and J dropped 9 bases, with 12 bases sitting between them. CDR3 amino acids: CASSQDWQGMQYF. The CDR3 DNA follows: TGTGCCAGCAGCCAAGATTGGCAGGGTATGCAGTACTTC.

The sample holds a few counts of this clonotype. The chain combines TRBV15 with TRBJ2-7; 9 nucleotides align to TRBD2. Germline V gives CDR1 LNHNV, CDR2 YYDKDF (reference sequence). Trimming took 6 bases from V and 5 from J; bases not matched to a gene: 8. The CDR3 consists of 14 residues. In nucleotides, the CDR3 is TGTGCCACCAGTCTTAGCGGGAGATGGAACGAGCAGTACTTC. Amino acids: CATSLSGRWNEQYF.